The 14 T cell receptor beta chains given below trace back to one sample, sequenced in a study of circulating and synovial CD4+ cells in juvenile arthritis. This table comes from immunoSEQ multiplex PCR, and its TCRdb copy is limited to in-frame clones, with some not included. The data contain 30,000 to 40,000 clones, nearly 95% of them singletons. The sequenced sample was CD4+ T cells from blood. The receptors stem from a human donor with juvenile idiopathic arthritis.

Note on this clone: This CDR3 is also generated by other DNA sequences in the sample. The chain uses TRBV2 and TRBJ2-7, with D possibly matching TRBD2 (6 bases). Per the germline V gene, CDR1 is SNHLY and CDR2 is FYNNEI. CDR3 length: 10 amino acids. Between the trimmed V and J ends, which lost 7 bases and 12 bases, there was a span of 13 bases. The CDR3 region is CASTLATAYF. The CDR3, as DNA: TGTGCCAGCACGCTAGCGACAGCGTACTTC.

This chain uses TRBV19 with TRBJ2-4, with 10 bases that match TRBD2. The V and J ends lost 7 bases and 2 bases, in that order; junction bases with no gene match: 5. Germline CDR1 is LNHDA and CDR2 is SQIVND (reference sequence). The CDR3 runs 15 residues. The CDR3 region has the DNA TGTGCCAGTACTAGCGGGGGTAAATCCAAAAACATTCAGTACTTC. Its translation is CASTSGGKSKNIQYF. The entire variable domain, with the rest obtained from reference TRBV19 and TRBJ2-4, is as follows: DGGITQSPKYLFRKEGQNVTLSCEQNLNHDAMYWYRQDPGQGLRLIYYSQIVNDFQKGDIAEGYSVSREKKESFPLTVTSAQKNPTAFYLCASTSGGKSKNIQYFGAGTRLSVL.

This CDR3 reads CASSDYRGSNQPQHF. Written as DNA, the CDR3 is TGCGCCAGCAGCGATTACAGGGGGTCGAATCAGCCCCAGCATTTT. The V call is TRBV4-1, the J call TRBJ1-5, with 8 nucleotides matching TRBD1. J gave up 4 bases and V 5 bases, and 7 bases lay outside the gene matches. CDR3 length equals 15 residues. Germline V gene data show CDR1 as MGHRA and CDR2 as YSYEKL.

This clone was found once. V is TRBV25-1 and J is TRBJ2-1; D uncertain. Trimming removed 5 bases from V and 6 bases from J, with 23 bases in between. CDR1 is MGHDK, CDR2 SYGVNS, per germline. This CDR3 spans 17 amino acids. CDR3 coding DNA: TGTGCCAGCAGTCCTATCCTTGTTAGTTCGCCAGGCAATGAGCAGTTCTTC. Amino acids: CASSPILVSSPGNEQFF. The full variable domain, its missing parts supplied by reference TRBV25-1 and TRBJ2-1, is EADIYQTPRYLVIGTGKKITLECSQTMGHDKMYWYQQDPGMELHLIHYSYGVNSTEKGDLSSESTVSRIRTEHFPLTLESARPSHTSQYLCASSPILVSSPGNEQFFGPGTRLTVL.

The chain uses TRBV18 and TRBJ2-5; TRBD2 is a possible D gene (5 bases). Germline assignment: CDR1 KGHSH and CDR2 LQKENI. V gave up 0 bases and J gave up 1 base, with 12 bases separating them. The CDR3 sequence is 16 residues long. CDR3 bases: TGTGCCAGCTCACCACCGAGTGGAGGCGGCCAAGAGACCCAGTACTTC. Its protein product is CASSPPSGGGQETQYF.

This chain links TRBV5-1 with TRBJ1-2, with 10 bases lining up with TRBD1. The V segment lost 4 bases and the J segment 5 bases; nucleotides outside the gene matches: 8. The CDR3 extends over 15 amino acids. The germline CDR1 and CDR2 sequences are SGHRS and YFSETQ. In DNA, the CDR3 is TGCGCCAGCAGCCCTCAGACAGGGGGCAGGTATGGCTACACCTTC. This encodes CASSPQTGGRYGYTF.

The chain is built from TRBV5-1 and TRBJ1-3; no clear D. This CDR3 has 15 residues. The V gene lost 0 bases and the J gene lost 0 bases, with 7 bases spanning the gap. The germline CDR1 and CDR2 sequences are SGHRS and YFSETQ. DNA for the CDR3: TGCGCCAGCAGCTTGGGATTCAGCTCTGGAAACACCATATATTTT. As protein: CASSLGFSSGNTIYF.

The rearrangement links TRBV18 to TRBJ2-7; 7 bases are a match to TRBD1. CDR3 size: 13 residues. Trimming cost V 4 bases and J 2 bases; bases outside gene matches: 2. Germline V gene sequence: CDR1 KGHSH, CDR2 LQKENI. CDR3 DNA sequence: TGTGCCAGCTCACAGGGACAGACCTACGAGCAGTACTTC. Translation: CASSQGQTYEQYF.

The CDR3 here is CASSLEVDWGYEQYF. Here the CDR3 DNA reads TGTGCCAGCAGCTTAGAAGTGGACTGGGGCTACGAGCAGTACTTC. The chain links TRBV11-2 to TRBJ2-7, with D tentatively TRBD2 (5 bases). The length of the CDR3 is 15 residues. V was pared by 0 bases and J by 3 bases, with 12 bases between. In germline, CDR1 is SGHAT, CDR2 FQNNGV.

The V call is TRBV28, the J call TRBJ2-3; D unresolved. The CDR3 length is 12 residues. V was pared by 9 bases and J by 0 bases, with 7 bases between. Germline V CDR1 and CDR2: MDHEN, SYDVKM. The CDR3 region is CASLSSTDTQYF. CDR3 in DNA: TGTGCCAGTCTATCTAGCACAGATACGCAGTATTTT.

As concerns this clone: Within the sample, other DNA sequences also encode this same CDR3. V gene TRBV7-9 combines with J gene TRBJ1-6; D remains unclear. Trimming pared 7 bases from V and 10 bases from J, leaving 14 bases between. This CDR3 contains 13 residues. Per the germline V gene, CDR1 is SEHNR and CDR2 is FQNEAQ (reference sequence). CDR3 nucleotides: TGTGCCAGCACTATAAGGGAGAACTCACCCCTCCACTTT. Translated: CASTIRENSPLHF.

The chain couples TRBV6-1 to TRBJ2-1, with 9 bases matching TRBD2. CDR1 and CDR2 (germline): MNHNS, SASEGT. The CDR3 is made up of 14 amino acids. The ends lost 7 bases at V and 5 bases at J; junction bases unmatched: 6. This chain's CDR3 is CASMGGGADNEQFF. CDR3 nucleotide sequence: TGTGCCAGCATGGGCGGGGGGGCCGACAATGAGCAGTTCTTC.

The chain carries TRBV6-5 and TRBJ1-5, with D possibly matching TRBD1 (6 bases). V dropped 4 bases and J dropped 5 bases, with 18 bases sitting between them. CDR1 and CDR2 (germline): MNHEY, SVGAGI. This CDR3 spans 16 amino acids. CDR3 nucleotide sequence: TGTGCCAGCAGTTCCTGGGGACACTCCCGGGATCAGCCCCAGCATTTT. Translating gives CASSSWGHSRDQPQHF.

The chain employs TRBV29-1 and TRBJ1-1; D is ambiguous. CDR3 length equals 12 residues. Germline assignment: CDR1 SQVTM and CDR2 ANQGSEA. Trimming shortened V by 4 bases and J by 3 bases, and 9 bases separated the two germline ends. The CDR3 sequence is CSVVLSYTEAFF. Here the CDR3 DNA reads TGCAGCGTTGTTCTCTCCTACACTGAAGCTTTCTTT.